Below, 17 T cell receptor beta chains from the same sample are listed, as sequenced in a study of T cells in Graves' hyperthyroidism and ophthalmopathy. RNA transcripts served as the template for amplifying TCR beta CDR3 regions. HTBI primers drove first-round RT-PCR of the TCR CDR3. Via MiXCR, TCRdb re-called the multiplex PCR reads, giving one row per CDR3 protein. The repertoire has fewer than 650,000 distinct CDR3 sequences, approximately 15% of them found once; the top ten carry roughly 7.7%. The specimen sequenced was blood. These receptors were taken from a woman younger than 35 with Graves' ophthalmopathy.

This clonotype was seen at least ten times. The V and J genes are TRBV20-1 and TRBJ2-3; 10 bases map to TRBD2. The CDR3 length is 15 residues. The germline V gene encodes CDR1 DFQATT and CDR2 SNEGSKA (reference sequence). V trimming: 6 bases; J trimming: 6 bases; junction bases outside the gene matches: 12. The CDR3 region has the DNA TGCAGTGCAGTCGGACTAGCGGACTCGGGGGATACGCAGTATTTT. The encoded protein is CSAVGLADSGDTQYF.

This clonotype showed up just a few times. Compared with germline, one end of the junction differs, possibly owing to a read error. The gene calls are TRBV10-2 and TRBJ2-5, with 7 bases lining up with TRBD2. Germline values: CDR1 WSHSY, CDR2 SAAADI. CDR3 length: 14 amino acids. CDR3 nucleotide sequence: TGCGCCAGCAATGAGTGGGGAGCGGGGGAGACCCAGTACTTC. The encoded protein is CASNEWGAGETQYF.

The chain links TRBV7-2 to TRBJ2-3; 10 bases map to TRBD2. After removal of 5 bases from V and 6 bases from J, the junction contained 5 bases not matched to a gene. The CDR3 has 14 amino acids. The germline V gene encodes CDR1 SGHTA and CDR2 FQGNSA. CDR3 region: CASSPGSGRDTQYF. The CDR3 DNA is TGTGCCAGCAGCCCTGGTAGCGGGAGGGATACGCAGTATTTT.

At least ten counts were recorded for this clonotype. The chain employs TRBV18 and TRBJ1-5; D is undetermined. The V gene lost 3 bases and the J gene lost 3 bases, with 12 bases spanning the gap. Germline loops: CDR1 KGHSH, CDR2 LQKENI. This CDR3 has 15 amino acids. CDR3 amino acids: CASSPFDDLNQPQHF. Written as DNA, the CDR3 is TGTGCCAGCTCACCCTTTGACGACCTCAATCAGCCCCAGCATTTT.

This clonotype occurred a few times. The chain couples TRBV14 to TRBJ2-1, with 14 bases fitting TRBD2. Germline V gene lookup returns CDR1 SGHDN and CDR2 FVKESK. There are 21 residues in the CDR3. V lost 2 bases to trimming and J lost 6 bases; unmatched junction nucleotides: 18. CDR3 sequence reads: CASSQISGTSGRGAPGNEQFF. The CDR3 coding sequence is TGTGCCAGCAGCCAAATTTCCGGGACTAGCGGGAGAGGGGCACCTGGCAATGAGCAGTTCTTC.

This clonotype has ten or more counts. The V gene is TRBV27, the J gene TRBJ2-3; 7 bases fit TRBD2. The length of the CDR3 is 14 residues. V gave up 4 bases and J gave up 2 bases; unmatched junction bases: 3. The germline V gene has CDR1 MNHEY and CDR2 SMNVEV (reference sequence). The CDR3 region is CASSSQRDTDTQYF. As DNA, the CDR3 is TGTGCCAGCAGTTCACAGCGGGACACAGATACGCAGTATTTT.

J is TRBJ2-5 and V is TRBV10-3, with 10 bases that match TRBD2. The germline CDR1 and CDR2 sequences are ENHRY and SYGVKD. With 6 bases clipped from V and 4 bases from J, the junction kept 2 bases outside the gene matches. The CDR3 sequence is 13 residues long. CDR3 region: CAISRLAGETQYF. The DNA of the CDR3 is TGTGCCATCAGCCGACTAGCGGGAGAGACCCAGTACTTC.

This clonotype came up many times. The chain links TRBV3-1 to TRBJ1-4, with D unresolved. The germline gives CDR1 LGHDT, CDR2 YNNKEL (reference sequence). The CDR3 is 12 residues long. Between the trimmed V and J ends, which lost 2 bases and 8 bases, there was a span of 6 bases. Here the CDR3 reads CASSQTREKLFF. The CDR3 nucleotides are TGTGCCAGCAGCCAAACCAGGGAAAAACTGTTTTTT.

Ten or more counts support this clonotype. The V call is TRBV19, the J call TRBJ2-1; D is uncertain. The CDR3 has 16 amino acids. V shed 2 bases and J shed 4 bases, with 15 bases lying between them. The germline CDR1 and CDR2 sequences are LNHDA and SQIVND (reference sequence). The CDR3 coding sequence is TGTGCCAGTAGTATATTTACAGCCACCACGTACAATGAGCAGTTCTTC. Residues: CASSIFTATTYNEQFF.

This clonotype was picked up many times. This sequence joins TRBV19 and TRBJ2-7; 8 bases are a match to TRBD1. This CDR3 spans 15 amino acids. V lost 5 bases and J lost 3; bases outside the gene matches: 9. Germline assignment: CDR1 LNHDA and CDR2 SQIVND (reference sequence). In DNA, the CDR3 is TGTGCCAGTAGTGGAGGGACAGGCAGTTACTACGAGCAGTACTTC. Protein product: CASSGGTGSYYEQYF.

This clonotype was found many times. The chain couples TRBV5-5 to TRBJ2-7, with D perhaps TRBD1 (6 bases). The CDR3 runs 14 residues. The germline V gene has CDR1 SGHKS and CDR2 YYEKEE (reference sequence). Trimming removed 1 base from V and 2 bases from J, with 10 bases in between. CDR3 residues: CASSLQGPPYEQYF. The CDR3 DNA follows: TGTGCCAGCAGCTTGCAGGGGCCCCCCTACGAGCAGTACTTC.

This clonotype was detected many times. This chain links TRBV12-3 or TRBV12-4 with TRBJ2-1; weak D call: TRBD2 (6 bases). V lost 7 bases and J 1 base, leaving 8 bases between the germline ends. The CDR3 has 13 amino acids. CDR3: CASTAGSYNEQFF. Here the CDR3 DNA reads TGTGCCAGCACAGCGGGTTCCTACAATGAGCAGTTCTTC.

There are many counts of this clonotype. This chain uses TRBV20-1 with TRBJ2-7; 9 bases fit TRBD2. Trimming took 0 bases from V and 5 from J; bases not matched to a gene: 8. Germline loops: CDR1 DFQATT, CDR2 SNEGSKA (reference sequence). This CDR3 contains 15 residues. The DNA for the CDR3 is TGCAGTGCTAGAGAACGAGCGGGAGGCGTGAACGAGCAGTACTTC. It encodes CSARERAGGVNEQYF.

The chain recombines TRBV28 with TRBJ2-3; a weak D match, TRBD2 (5 bases). The CDR3 sequence is 12 residues long. Per the germline V gene, CDR1 is MDHEN and CDR2 is SYDVKM. Trimming stripped 10 bases from V and 9 bases from J, with 17 bases between. The CDR3 sequence is CATISSTGTQYF. In DNA form, the CDR3 reads TGTGCCACCATCAGTTCCACGGGAACGCAGTATTTT.

In this sample, this clonotype turned up many times. The gene calls are TRBV2 and TRBJ2-7, with TRBD2 identical over 15 bases. Germline-derived CDR1 and CDR2 are SNHLY and FYNNEI. The CDR3 contains 15 residues. The trim removed 6 bases at V and 6 bases at J, leaving 6 bases unmatched. In DNA, the CDR3 is TGTGCCAGCAGCGGACTAGCGGGAGGGTTAGGCGAGCAGTACTTC. This translates into CASSGLAGGLGEQYF.

As DNA, the CDR3 is TGCAGTGCTCGGACAGGGGGCTACGAGCAGTACTTC. The encoded protein is CSARTGGYEQYF. This chain connects TRBV20-1 to TRBJ2-7, with 10 bases fitting TRBD1. This CDR3 has 12 amino acids. Germline-derived CDR1 and CDR2 are DFQATT and SNEGSKA (reference sequence). J lost 3 bases, V lost 5 bases, and 1 base had no gene match.

This clonotype was seen a few times. The rearrangement uses TRBV28 and TRBJ1-5, with D uncertain. V dropped 5 bases and J dropped 0 bases, with 14 bases sitting between them. Germline-derived CDR1 and CDR2 are MDHEN and SYDVKM. The CDR3 runs 16 residues. The CDR3 protein is CASSLRTGYSNQPQHF. Here the CDR3 DNA reads TGTGCCAGCAGTCTACGGACCGGTTATAGCAATCAGCCCCAGCATTTT.